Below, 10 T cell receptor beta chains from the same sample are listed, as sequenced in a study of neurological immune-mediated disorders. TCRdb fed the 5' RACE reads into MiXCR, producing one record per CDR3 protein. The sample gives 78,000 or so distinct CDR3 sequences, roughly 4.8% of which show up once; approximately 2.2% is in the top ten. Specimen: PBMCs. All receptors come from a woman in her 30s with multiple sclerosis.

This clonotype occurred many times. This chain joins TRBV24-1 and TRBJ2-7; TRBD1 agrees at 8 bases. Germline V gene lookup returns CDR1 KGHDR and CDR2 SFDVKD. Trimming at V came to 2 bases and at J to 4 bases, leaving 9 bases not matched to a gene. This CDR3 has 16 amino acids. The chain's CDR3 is CATSDSRTGKRYEQYF. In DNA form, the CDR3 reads TGTGCCACCAGTGATTCCCGGACAGGGAAGCGTTACGAGCAGTACTTC.

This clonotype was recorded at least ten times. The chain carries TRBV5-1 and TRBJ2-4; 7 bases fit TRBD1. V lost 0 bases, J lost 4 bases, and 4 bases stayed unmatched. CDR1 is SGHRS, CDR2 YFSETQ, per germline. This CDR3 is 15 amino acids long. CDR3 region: CASSLEAGGKNIQYF. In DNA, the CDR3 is TGCGCCAGCAGCTTGGAGGCAGGGGGTAAAAACATTCAGTACTTC.

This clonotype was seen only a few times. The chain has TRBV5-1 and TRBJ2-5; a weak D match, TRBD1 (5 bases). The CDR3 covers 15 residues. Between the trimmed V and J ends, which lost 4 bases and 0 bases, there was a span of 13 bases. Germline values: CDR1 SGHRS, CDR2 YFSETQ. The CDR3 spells CASSQGSTDQETQYF. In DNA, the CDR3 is TGCGCCAGCAGCCAAGGCTCGACAGACCAAGAGACCCAGTACTTC.

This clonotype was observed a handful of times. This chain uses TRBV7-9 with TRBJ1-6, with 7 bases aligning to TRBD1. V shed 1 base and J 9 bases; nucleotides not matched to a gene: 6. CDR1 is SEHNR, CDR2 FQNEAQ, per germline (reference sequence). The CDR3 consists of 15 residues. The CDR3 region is CASSLGGGGGSPLHF. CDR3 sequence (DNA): TGTGCCAGCAGCTTAGGTGGAGGGGGCGGTTCACCCCTCCACTTT.

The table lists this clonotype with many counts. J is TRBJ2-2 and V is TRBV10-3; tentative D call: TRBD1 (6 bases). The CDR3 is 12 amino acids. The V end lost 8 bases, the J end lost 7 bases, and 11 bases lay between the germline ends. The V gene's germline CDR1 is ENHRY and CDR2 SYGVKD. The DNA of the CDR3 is TGTGCCATCTTAGACAGGAACGGGGAGCTGTTTTTT. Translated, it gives CAILDRNGELFF.

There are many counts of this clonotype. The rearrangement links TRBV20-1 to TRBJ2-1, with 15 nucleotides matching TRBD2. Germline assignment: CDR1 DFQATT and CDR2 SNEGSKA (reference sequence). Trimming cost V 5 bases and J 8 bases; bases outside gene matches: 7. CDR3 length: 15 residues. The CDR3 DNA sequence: TGCAGTGCTGGTGGGACTAGCGGGAGGAGGGATGAGCAGTTCTTC. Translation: CSAGGTSGRRDEQFF.

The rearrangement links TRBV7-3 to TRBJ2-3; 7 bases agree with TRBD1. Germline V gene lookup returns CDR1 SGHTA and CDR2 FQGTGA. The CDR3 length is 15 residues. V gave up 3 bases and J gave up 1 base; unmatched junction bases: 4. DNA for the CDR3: TGTGCCAGCAGCTTCTTTGGGACAGGCACAGATACGCAGTATTTT. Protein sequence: CASSFFGTGTDTQYF.

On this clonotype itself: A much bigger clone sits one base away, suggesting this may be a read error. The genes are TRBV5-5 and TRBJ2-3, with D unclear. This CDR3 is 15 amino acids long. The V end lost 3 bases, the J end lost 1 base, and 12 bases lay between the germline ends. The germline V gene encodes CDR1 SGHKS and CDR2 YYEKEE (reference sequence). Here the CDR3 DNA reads TGTGCCAGCAGCTACCGGGCTTACGGCACAGATACGCAGTATTTT. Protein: CASSYRAYGTDTQYF.

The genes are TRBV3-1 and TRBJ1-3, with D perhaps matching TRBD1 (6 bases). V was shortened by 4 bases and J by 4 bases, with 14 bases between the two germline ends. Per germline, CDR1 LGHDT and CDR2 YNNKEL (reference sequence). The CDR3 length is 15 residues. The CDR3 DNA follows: TGTGCCAGCAGCCTAAACAGGGCTGCGGGAAACACCATATATTTT. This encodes CASSLNRAAGNTIYF.

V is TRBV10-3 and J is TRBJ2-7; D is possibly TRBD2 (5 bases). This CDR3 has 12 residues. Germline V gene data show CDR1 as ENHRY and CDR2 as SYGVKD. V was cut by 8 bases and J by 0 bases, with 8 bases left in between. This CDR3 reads CAIGRDSYEQYV. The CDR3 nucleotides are TGTGCCATCGGACGGGACTCCTACGAGCAGTACGTC.